A selection of T cell receptor beta chains follows, all from one sample in a study of blood T cell repertoires in COVID-19. Only in-frame clones appear in the TCRdb table, and some are missing; sequencing was by immunoSEQ multiplex PCR. Among more than 200,000 clones listed, around 88% were seen once. The sequencing sample was made of peripheral blood. The receptors come from a man aged 40-49 years with active or convalescent COVID-19. The CDR3 runs from the conserved cysteine through the conserved F or W. The D gene is left open where the match is weak. A row's size may be missing; if present it is once, few, many or a size class.

j_call | clone_size | d_call | v_call | cdr3_nt | cdr3_aa
TRBJ2-7 | . | . | TRBV28 | TGTGCCAGCAGTTTATTTCTGGGCTATAGCTACGAGCAGTACTTC | CASSLFLGYSYEQYF
TRBJ1-2 | . | TRBD1 | TRBV3-1/TRBV3-2 | TGTGCCAGCAGCCAAGAACAGGGGGCGGAGGGCTACACCTTC | CASSQEQGAEGYTF
TRBJ1-1 | . | . | TRBV30 | TGTGCCTGGAGATCAGGGTACCTTGAAGCTTTCTTT | CAWRSGYLEAFF
TRBJ1-3 | once | . | TRBV21-1 | TGTGCCAGCAGCGCTCGGACAGGGTTGAGGGGAAACACCATATATTTT | CASSARTGLRGNTIYF
TRBJ2-1 | . | TRBD1 | TRBV7-3 | TGTGCCAGCAGTCTGGACAGGGGGGATGAGCAGTTCTTC | CASSLDRGDEQFF
TRBJ1-1 | . | TRBD1 | TRBV10-3 | TGTGCCGGTGGGACAGGGGTGGGCACTGAAGCTTTCTTT | CAGGTGVGTEAFF
TRBJ1-4 | . | . | TRBV6-5 | TGTGCCAGCAGTTACGGGGGGAAGGACAATGAAAAACTGTTTTTT | CASSYGGKDNEKLFF
TRBJ1-2 | . | TRBD1 | TRBV19 | TGTGCCAGTACCCTGGGACAGGGAAACTATGGCTACACCTTC | CASTLGQGNYGYTF
TRBJ1-2 | . | . | TRBV19 | TGTGCCAGTAGCTCGACAGAGACAACCTATGGCTACACCTTC | CASSSTETTYGYTF
TRBJ2-7 | . | TRBD1 | TRBV12-3/TRBV12-4 | TGTGCCAGCAGTTCACAGGGGCTCGAGCAGTACTTC | CASSSQGLEQYF
TRBJ1-5 | once | . | TRBV19 | TGTGCCAGTAGTCCTCGCCAGGGTAGCAATCAGCCCCAGCATTTT | CASSPRQGSNQPQHF
TRBJ2-7 | . | TRBD1 | TRBV7-9 | TGTGCCAGCAGCGGGGGACAGAGCTCCTACGAGCAGTACTTC | CASSGGQSSYEQYF
TRBJ1-1 | few | . | TRBV4-1 | TGCGCCAGCAGCCAATCTGGGACACAGGATGAAGCTTTCTTT | CASSQSGTQDEAFF
TRBJ2-1 | . | TRBD2 | TRBV15 | TGTGCCACCAGCAGGAAATTCGGGACTAGCGGTGAGCAGTTCTTC | CATSRKFGTSGEQFF
TRBJ1-1 | few | TRBD1 | TRBV18 | TGTGCCAGCTCACGGGACAGGGGTTCGAACACTGAAGCTTTCTTT | CASSRDRGSNTEAFF
TRBJ1-6 | . | . | TRBV6-6 | TGTGCCAGCAGACGGGGGGCGGAATCACCCCTCCACTTT | CASRRGAESPLHF
TRBJ2-3 | . | . | TRBV7-9 | TGTGCCAGCAGCCCAGAGGGGGTTAGCACAGATACGCAGTATTTT | CASSPEGVSTDTQYF
TRBJ2-7 | few | TRBD2 | TRBV10-1 | TGCGCCAGCAGTGAGAGCGGGGCTAACTACGAGCAGTACTTC | CASSESGANYEQYF
TRBJ1-1 | . | TRBD1 | TRBV7-9 | TGTGCCAGCAGCTACATAACAGGGGACACTGAAGCTTTCTTT | CASSYITGDTEAFF
TRBJ2-2 | . | . | TRBV25-1 | TGTGCCTCCTCGCCTCAGGGGAACACCGGGGAGCTGTTTTTT | CASSPQGNTGELFF
TRBJ2-7 | . | TRBD1 | TRBV6-2/TRBV6-3 | TGTGCCAGCAGCCCGGTAGAGGGGGCCTCCTACGAGCAGTACTTC | CASSPVEGASYEQYF
TRBJ1-1 | . | . | TRBV6-2/TRBV6-3 | TGTGCCAGCAGTCCCCCAGGACAGTCAAGAATCAACACTGAAGCTTTCTTT | CASSPPGQSRINTEAFF
TRBJ1-2 | . | . | TRBV7-6 | TGTGCCAGCAGCTTAGAAGGGGCTTTAAAAGCTAACTATGGCTACACCTTC | CASSLEGALKANYGYTF
TRBJ2-7 | . | TRBD2 | TRBV4-2 | TGTGCCAGCAGCCAAGTAGGTCTAGCGGGAGACCACTACGAGCAGTACTTC | CASSQVGLAGDHYEQYF
TRBJ2-7 | . | . | TRBV11-2 | TGTGCCAGCAGCTTATCCAGCGGGTTATCAAGCTCCTACGAGCAGTACTTC | CASSLSSGLSSSYEQYF
TRBJ2-7 | once | . | TRBV7-8 | TGTGCCAGCAGCTTCCAACTAGGGAACGGAGATCAGTACTTC | CASSFQLGNGDQYF
TRBJ2-1 | . | TRBD2 | TRBV4-1 | TGCGCCAGCAGCCAAGCCCACCGACTAGCGGGAGTCAATGAGCAGTTCTTC | CASSQAHRLAGVNEQFF
TRBJ1-2 | . | . | TRBV25-1 | TGTGCCAGCAGTCCCGGTATTAACTATGGCTACACCTTC | CASSPGINYGYTF
TRBJ1-2 | . | TRBD1 | TRBV24-1 | TGTGCCACCAGTGATGGAGACAGGGGATGGGGCTACACCTTC | CATSDGDRGWGYTF
TRBJ2-2 | . | TRBD2 | TRBV10-3 | TGTGCCATCTGGACTAGCGGATCCAACACCGGGGAGCTGTTTTTT | CAIWTSGSNTGELFF
TRBJ2-1 | . | TRBD1 | TRBV29-1 | TGCAGCGTTGAGGGACAGGGGGCGTTCGGGCAGTTCTTC | CSVEGQGAFGQFF
TRBJ2-3 | . | . | TRBV14 | TGTGCCAGCAGCCAATTTTGGCCCACAGATACGCAGTATTTT | CASSQFWPTDTQYF
TRBJ1-2 | few | . | TRBV3-1/TRBV3-2 | TGTGCCAGCAGCCAAGAGGGGGGGGCGAGAGGCTACACCTTC | CASSQEGGARGYTF
TRBJ1-5 | . | TRBD1 | TRBV18 | TGTGCCAGCTCGTCGACAGGGAGCAATCAGCCCCAGCATTTT | CASSSTGSNQPQHF
TRBJ2-1 | . | . | TRBV5-1 | TGCGCCAGTACCAGAGGGGGTACCCACAATGAGCAGTTCTTC | CASTRGGTHNEQFF
TRBJ2-5 | . | TRBD2 | TRBV4-3 | TGCGCCAGCAGTCCGCACCGGGGGGGCGGTTATCCCGAGACCCAGTACTTC | CASSPHRGGGYPETQYF
TRBJ1-6 | . | TRBD1 | TRBV2 | TGTGCCAGCAGGAGGGGGCCGTTGGATAATTCACCCCTCCACTTT | CASRRGPLDNSPLHF
TRBJ2-7 | few | . | TRBV4-1 | TGCGCCAGCAGCCGTCAGTCACCGGGCTCCTACGAGCAGTACTTC | CASSRQSPGSYEQYF
TRBJ2-7 | . | . | TRBV11-1 | TGTGCCAGCAGTCCCGGGTCTTACTACGAGCAGTACTTC | CASSPGSYYEQYF
TRBJ2-3 | . | . | TRBV29-1 | TGCAGCGTGAGGCGGGGGCAGGGGAAATCAAGACTTCGGCCGGATACGCAGTATTTT | CSVRRGQGKSRLRPDTQYF
TRBJ2-1 | . | TRBD2 | TRBV10-3 | TGTGCCATCAGTACCTCCCGGACTAGCGGGAGTGGTGAGCAGTTCTTC | CAISTSRTSGSGEQFF
TRBJ2-2 | . | . | TRBV18 | TGTGCCAGCTCACTTAGGGGAGACAGGAAGAACACCGGGGAGCTGTTTTTT | CASSLRGDRKNTGELFF
TRBJ1-5 | . | . | TRBV6-5 | TGTGCCAGCAGTTACGCTGAGTCCAATCAGCCCCAGCATTTT | CASSYAESNQPQHF
TRBJ2-1 | once | . | TRBV4-1 | TGCGCCAGCAGCCAAGATGGAGGAGGGAGCTCCTACAATGAGCAGTTCTTC | CASSQDGGGSSYNEQFF